Given below is one T cell receptor beta chain in context. Treatment reported: 15 Gy SBRT to primary tumor, nephrectomy 4 weeks later. This entry belongs to a study of radiation and T cells in renal cell carcinoma. Repertoires were generated with immunoSEQ multiplex PCR, while TCRdb's copy carries only in-frame clones and drops some. Here the sample spans 9,000 to 9,500 clones, around 63% being singletons. Germline loops: CDR1 SGHRS, CDR2 YFSETQ. V shed 0 bases and J shed 7 bases, with 13 bases lying between them. The CDR3 consists of 14 residues. The TCR comes from a woman aged 45-59 years with renal cell carcinoma. The chain carries TRBV5-1 and TRBJ1-2; D perhaps matches TRBD1 (6 bases). This sample comprised tumor tissue, obtained from a patient whose treatment included radiotherapy and nephrectomy. The CDR3 reads CASSLEQGPGGYTF. The CDR3 bases are TGCGCCAGCAGCTTGGAACAGGGTCCGGGTGGCTACACCTTC. Drawing the rest from reference TRBV5-1 and TRBJ1-2, the complete variable domain is KAGVTQTPRYLIKTRGQQVTLSCSPISGHRSVSWYQQTPGQGLQFLFEYFSETQRNKGNFPGRFSGRQFSNSRSEMNVSTLELGDSALYLCASSLEQGPGGYTFGSGTRLTVV.